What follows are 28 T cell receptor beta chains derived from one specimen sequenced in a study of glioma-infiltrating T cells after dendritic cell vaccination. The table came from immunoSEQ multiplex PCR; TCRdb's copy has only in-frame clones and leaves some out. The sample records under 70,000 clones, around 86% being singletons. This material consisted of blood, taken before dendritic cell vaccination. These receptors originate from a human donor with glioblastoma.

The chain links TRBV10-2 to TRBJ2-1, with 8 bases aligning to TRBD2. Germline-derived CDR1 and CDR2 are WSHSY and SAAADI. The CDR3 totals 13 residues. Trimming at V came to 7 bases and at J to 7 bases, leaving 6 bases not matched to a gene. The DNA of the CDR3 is TGCGCCAGCAATCTCGGGGGGGCAAATGAGCAGTTCTTC. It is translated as CASNLGGANEQFF.

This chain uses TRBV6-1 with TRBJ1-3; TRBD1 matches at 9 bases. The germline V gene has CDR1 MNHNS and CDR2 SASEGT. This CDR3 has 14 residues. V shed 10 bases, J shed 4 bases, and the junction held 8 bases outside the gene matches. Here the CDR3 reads CATRQGQGGNTIYF. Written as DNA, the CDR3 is TGTGCCACCCGGCAGGGACAGGGAGGAAACACCATATATTTT.

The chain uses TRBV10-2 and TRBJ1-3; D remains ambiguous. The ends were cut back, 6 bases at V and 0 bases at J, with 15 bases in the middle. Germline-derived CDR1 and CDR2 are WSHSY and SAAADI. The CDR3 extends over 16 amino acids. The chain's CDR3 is CASRRFTRASGNTIYF. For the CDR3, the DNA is TGCGCCAGCAGGAGGTTCACTAGGGCCTCTGGAAACACCATATATTTT.

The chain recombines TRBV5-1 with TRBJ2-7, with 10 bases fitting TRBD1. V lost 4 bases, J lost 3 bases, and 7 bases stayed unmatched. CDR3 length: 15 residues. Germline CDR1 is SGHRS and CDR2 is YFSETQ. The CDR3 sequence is CASSPRGTGVYEQYF. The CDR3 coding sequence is TGCGCCAGCAGCCCTCGAGGGACAGGGGTCTACGAGCAGTACTTC.

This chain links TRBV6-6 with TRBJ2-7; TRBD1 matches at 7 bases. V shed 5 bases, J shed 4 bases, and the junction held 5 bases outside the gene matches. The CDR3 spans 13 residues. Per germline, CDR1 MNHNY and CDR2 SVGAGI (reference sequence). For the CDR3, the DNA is TGTGCCAGCAGTCCGGGACAGAATTACGAGCAGTACTTC. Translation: CASSPGQNYEQYF.

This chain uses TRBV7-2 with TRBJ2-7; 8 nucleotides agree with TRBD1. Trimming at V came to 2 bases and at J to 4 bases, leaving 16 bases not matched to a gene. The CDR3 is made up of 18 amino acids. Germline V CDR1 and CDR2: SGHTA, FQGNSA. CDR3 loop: CASSLQPPTGVLKYEQYF. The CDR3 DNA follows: TGTGCCAGCAGCTTACAGCCCCCGACAGGGGTCCTGAAGTACGAGCAGTACTTC.

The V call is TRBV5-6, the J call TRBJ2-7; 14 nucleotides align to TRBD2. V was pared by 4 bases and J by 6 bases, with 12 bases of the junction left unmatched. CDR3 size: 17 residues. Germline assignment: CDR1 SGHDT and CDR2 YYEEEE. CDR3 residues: CASSLFGLAGGSSEQYF. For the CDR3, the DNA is TGTGCCAGCAGCCTTTTCGGACTAGCGGGGGGTTCCAGCGAGCAGTACTTC.

DNA of the CDR3: TGTGCCAGCAGAACCCCGAGGGGAGGGAACTATGGCTACACCTTC. Translated, it gives CASRTPRGGNYGYTF. V usage is TRBV7-2 and J usage is TRBJ1-2, with D possibly matching TRBD1 (5 bases). Germline V gene sequence: CDR1 SGHTA, CDR2 FQGNSA. There are 15 residues in the CDR3. V gave up 6 bases and J gave up 2 bases, with 16 bases separating them.

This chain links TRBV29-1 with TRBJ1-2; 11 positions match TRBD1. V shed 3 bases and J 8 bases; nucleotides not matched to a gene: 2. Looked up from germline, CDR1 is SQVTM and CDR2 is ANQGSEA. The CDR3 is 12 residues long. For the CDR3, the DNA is TGCAGCGTTGAGGGGACAGGGGGAGGCTACACCTTC. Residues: CSVEGTGGGYTF.

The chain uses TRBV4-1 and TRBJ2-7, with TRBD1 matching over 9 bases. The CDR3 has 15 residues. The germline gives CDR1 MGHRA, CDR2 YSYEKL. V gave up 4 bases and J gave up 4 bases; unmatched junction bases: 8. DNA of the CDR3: TGCGCCAGCAGCCGAAGGGGACAGGGAAAATACGAGCAGTACTTC. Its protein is CASSRRGQGKYEQYF.

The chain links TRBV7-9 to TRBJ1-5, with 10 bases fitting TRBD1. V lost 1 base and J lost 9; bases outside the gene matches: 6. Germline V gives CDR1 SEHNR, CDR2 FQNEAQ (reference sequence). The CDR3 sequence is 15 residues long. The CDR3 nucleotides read TGTGCCAGCAGCTTAGGACAGGGGGCGGCCGGGCCCCAGCATTTT. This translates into CASSLGQGAAGPQHF.

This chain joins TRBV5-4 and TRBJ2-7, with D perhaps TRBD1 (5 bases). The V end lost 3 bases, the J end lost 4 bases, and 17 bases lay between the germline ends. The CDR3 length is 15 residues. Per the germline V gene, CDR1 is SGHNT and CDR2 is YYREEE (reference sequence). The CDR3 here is CASSSTGLQPYEQYF. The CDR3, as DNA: TGTGCCAGCAGCTCAACAGGTCTTCAACCGTACGAGCAGTACTTC.

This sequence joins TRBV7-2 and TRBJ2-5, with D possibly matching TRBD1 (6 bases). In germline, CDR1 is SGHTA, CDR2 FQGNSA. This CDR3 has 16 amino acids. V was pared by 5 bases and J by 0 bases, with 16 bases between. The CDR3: CASSTNSGTNQETQYF. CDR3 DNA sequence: TGTGCCAGCAGCACCAATTCCGGGACAAACCAAGAGACCCAGTACTTC.

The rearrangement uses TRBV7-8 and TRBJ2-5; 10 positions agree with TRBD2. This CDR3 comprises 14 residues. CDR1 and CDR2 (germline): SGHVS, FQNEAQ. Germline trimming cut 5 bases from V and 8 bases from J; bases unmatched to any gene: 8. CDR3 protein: CASSLRTSGVTQYF. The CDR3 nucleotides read TGTGCCAGCAGCCTTCGGACTAGCGGAGTCACCCAGTACTTC. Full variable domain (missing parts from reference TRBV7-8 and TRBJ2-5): GAGVSQSPRYKVAKRGQDVALRCDPISGHVSLFWYQQALGQGPEFLTYFQNEAQLDKSGLPSDRFFAERPEGSVSTLKIQRTQQEDSAVYLCASSLRTSGVTQYFGPGTRLLVL.

The CDR3 DNA sequence: TGTGCCAGCCGGGGACAGGGGGCGAACAATTCACCCCTCCACTTT. Translating it yields CASRGQGANNSPLHF. The chain couples TRBV19 to TRBJ1-6; TRBD1 aligns across 12 bases. This CDR3 has 15 amino acids. In germline, CDR1 is LNHDA, CDR2 SQIVND (reference sequence). Losses at the gene ends were 9 bases for V and 7 bases for J; bases not matched to a gene: 7.

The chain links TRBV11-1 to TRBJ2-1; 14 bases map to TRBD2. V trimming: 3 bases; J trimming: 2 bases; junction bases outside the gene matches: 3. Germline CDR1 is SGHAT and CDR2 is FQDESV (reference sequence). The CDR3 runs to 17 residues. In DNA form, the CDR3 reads TGTGCCAGCAGCTTGGGACTAGCGGGGGTTCCCTACAATGAGCAGTTCTTC. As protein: CASSLGLAGVPYNEQFF.

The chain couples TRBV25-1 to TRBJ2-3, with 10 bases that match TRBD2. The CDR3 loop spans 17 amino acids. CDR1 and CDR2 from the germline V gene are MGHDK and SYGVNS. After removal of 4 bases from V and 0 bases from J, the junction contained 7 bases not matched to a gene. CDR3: CASSVSSGGPSTDTQYF. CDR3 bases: TGTGCCAGCAGTGTATCTAGCGGGGGCCCCAGCACAGATACGCAGTATTTT.

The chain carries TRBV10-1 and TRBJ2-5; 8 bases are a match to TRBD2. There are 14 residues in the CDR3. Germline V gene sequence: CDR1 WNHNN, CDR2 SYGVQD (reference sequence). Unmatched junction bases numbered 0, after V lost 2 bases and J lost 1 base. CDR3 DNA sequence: TGCGCCAGCAGTGAGGGACTAGCCCAAGAGACCCAGTACTTC. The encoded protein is CASSEGLAQETQYF.

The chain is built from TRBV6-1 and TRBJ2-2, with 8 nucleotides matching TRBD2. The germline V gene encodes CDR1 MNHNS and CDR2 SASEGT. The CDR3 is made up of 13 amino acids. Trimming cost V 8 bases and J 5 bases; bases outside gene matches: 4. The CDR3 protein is CASRASGTGELFF. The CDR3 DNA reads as TGTGCCAGCCGAGCTAGCGGGACCGGGGAGCTGTTTTTT.

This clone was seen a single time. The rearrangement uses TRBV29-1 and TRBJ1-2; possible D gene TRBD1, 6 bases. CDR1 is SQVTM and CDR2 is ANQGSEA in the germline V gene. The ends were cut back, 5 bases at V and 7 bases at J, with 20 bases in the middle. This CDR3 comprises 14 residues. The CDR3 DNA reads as TGCAGCGTTTCACCAGCGCGGCGGGGGGCTGGCTACACCTTC. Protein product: CSVSPARRGAGYTF.

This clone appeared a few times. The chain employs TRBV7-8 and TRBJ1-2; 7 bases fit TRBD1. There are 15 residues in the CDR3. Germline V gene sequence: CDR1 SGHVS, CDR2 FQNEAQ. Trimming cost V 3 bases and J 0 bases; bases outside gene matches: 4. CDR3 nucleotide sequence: TGTGCCAGCAGCTTCGGGACAGCGGCTAACTATGGCTACACCTTC. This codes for CASSFGTAANYGYTF.

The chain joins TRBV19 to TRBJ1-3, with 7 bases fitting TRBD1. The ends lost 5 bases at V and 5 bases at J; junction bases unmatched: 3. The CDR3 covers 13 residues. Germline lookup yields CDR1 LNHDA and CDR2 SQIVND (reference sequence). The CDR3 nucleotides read TGTGCCAGTAGTGACAGGGCCAGAAACACCATATATTTT. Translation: CASSDRARNTIYF.

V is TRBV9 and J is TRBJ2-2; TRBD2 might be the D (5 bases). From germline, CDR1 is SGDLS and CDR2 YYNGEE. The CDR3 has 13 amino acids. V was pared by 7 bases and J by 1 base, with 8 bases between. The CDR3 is CASARENTGELFF. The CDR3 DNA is TGTGCCAGCGCCCGGGAGAACACCGGGGAGCTGTTTTTT.

CDR3: CASSWASNTGELFF. The CDR3 DNA follows: TGTGCCAGTAGTTGGGCTTCGAACACCGGGGAGCTGTTTTTT. The chain couples TRBV19 to TRBJ2-2; D remains unclear. Trimming left V 5 bases short and J 0 bases short, with 7 bases between. CDR1 and CDR2 (germline): LNHDA, SQIVND (reference sequence). This CDR3 is built from 14 residues.

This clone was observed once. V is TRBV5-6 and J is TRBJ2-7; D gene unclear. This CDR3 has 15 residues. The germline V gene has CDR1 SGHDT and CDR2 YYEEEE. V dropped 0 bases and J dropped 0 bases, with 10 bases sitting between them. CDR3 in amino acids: CASSLGRWSSYEQYF. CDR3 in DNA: TGTGCCAGCAGCTTGGGACGCTGGAGCTCCTACGAGCAGTACTTC. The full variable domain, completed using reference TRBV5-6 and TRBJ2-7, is DAGVTQSPTHLIKTRGQQVTLRCSPKSGHDTVSWYQQALGQGPQFIFQYYEEEERQRGNFPDRFSGHQFPNYSSELNVNALLLGDSALYLCASSLGRWSSYEQYFGPGTRLTVT.

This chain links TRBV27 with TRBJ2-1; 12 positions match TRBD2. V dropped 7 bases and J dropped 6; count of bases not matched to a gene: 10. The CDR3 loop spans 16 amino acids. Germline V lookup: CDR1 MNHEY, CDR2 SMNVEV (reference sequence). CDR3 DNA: TGTGCCAGCAATACCGCCGGACTAGCGGGGTTCAATGAGCAGTTCTTC. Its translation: CASNTAGLAGFNEQFF.

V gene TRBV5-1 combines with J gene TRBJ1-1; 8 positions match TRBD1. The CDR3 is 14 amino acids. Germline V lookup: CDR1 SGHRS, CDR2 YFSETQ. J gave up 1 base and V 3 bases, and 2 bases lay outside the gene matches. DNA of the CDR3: TGCGCCAGCAGCTCAGGGGGCCGGAACACTGAAGCTTTCTTT. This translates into CASSSGGRNTEAFF.

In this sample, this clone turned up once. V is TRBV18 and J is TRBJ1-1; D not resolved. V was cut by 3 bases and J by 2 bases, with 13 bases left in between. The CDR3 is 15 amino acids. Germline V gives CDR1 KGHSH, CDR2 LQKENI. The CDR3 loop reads CASSPIQVPNTEAFF. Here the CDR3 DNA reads TGTGCCAGCTCACCGATTCAGGTCCCAAACACTGAAGCTTTCTTT.